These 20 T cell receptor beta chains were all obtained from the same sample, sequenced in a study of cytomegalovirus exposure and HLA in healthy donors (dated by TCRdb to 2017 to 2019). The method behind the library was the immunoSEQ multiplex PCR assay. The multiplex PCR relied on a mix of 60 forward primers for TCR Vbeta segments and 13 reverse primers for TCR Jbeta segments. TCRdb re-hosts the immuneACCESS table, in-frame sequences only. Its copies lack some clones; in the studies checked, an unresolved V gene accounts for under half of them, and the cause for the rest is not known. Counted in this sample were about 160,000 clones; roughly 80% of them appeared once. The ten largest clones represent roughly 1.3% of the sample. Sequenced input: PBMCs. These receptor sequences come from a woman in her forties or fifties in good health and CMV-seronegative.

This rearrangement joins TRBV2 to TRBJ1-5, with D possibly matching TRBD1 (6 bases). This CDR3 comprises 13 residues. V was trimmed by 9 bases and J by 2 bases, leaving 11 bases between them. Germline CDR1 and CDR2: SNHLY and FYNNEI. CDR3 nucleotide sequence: TGTGCCAGTCAGGGGACGGGCAATCAGCCCCAGCATTTT. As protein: CASQGTGNQPQHF.

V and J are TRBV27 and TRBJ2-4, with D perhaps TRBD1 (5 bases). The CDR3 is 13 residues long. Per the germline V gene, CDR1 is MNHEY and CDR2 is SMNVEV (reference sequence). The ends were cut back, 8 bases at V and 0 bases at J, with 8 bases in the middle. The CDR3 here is CASGALAKNIQYF. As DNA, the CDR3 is TGTGCCAGCGGGGCTCTAGCCAAAAACATTCAGTACTTC.

In DNA, the CDR3 is TGTGCCAGCAGCTCTAGCTGGGTCTACGAGCAGTACTTC. Amino acid sequence: CASSSSWVYEQYF. This sequence joins TRBV11-1 and TRBJ2-7; a weak D match, TRBD2 (5 bases). The CDR3 covers 13 residues. Between the trimmed V and J ends, which lost 4 bases and 3 bases, there was a span of 10 bases. CDR1 and CDR2 (germline): SGHAT, FQDESV (reference sequence).

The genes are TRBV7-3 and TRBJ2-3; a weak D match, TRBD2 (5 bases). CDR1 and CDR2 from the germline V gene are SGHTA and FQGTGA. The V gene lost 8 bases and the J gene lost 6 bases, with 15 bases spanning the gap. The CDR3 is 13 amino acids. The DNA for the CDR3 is TGTGCCAGCGGCGGGCCAGGTGGGGATACGCAGTATTTT. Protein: CASGGPGGDTQYF.

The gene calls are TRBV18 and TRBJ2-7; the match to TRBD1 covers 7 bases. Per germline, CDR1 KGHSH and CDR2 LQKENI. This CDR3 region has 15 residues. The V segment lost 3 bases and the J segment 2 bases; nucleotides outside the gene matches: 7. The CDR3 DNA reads TGTGCCAGCTCACCTGGGACAGTTACCGCCTACGAGCAGTACTTC. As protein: CASSPGTVTAYEQYF.

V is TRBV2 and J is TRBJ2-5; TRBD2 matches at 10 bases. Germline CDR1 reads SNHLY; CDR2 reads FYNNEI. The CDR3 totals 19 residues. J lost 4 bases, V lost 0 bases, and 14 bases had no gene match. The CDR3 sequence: CASSEALGSGRALGETQYF. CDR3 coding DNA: TGTGCCAGCAGTGAAGCCCTCGGAAGCGGGAGGGCCCTCGGAGAGACCCAGTACTTC.

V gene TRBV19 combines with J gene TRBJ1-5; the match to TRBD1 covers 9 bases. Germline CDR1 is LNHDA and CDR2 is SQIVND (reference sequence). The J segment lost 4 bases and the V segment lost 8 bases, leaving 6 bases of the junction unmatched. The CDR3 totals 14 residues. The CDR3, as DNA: TGTGCCAGTGCGGACAGGGGTCCAAATCAGCCCCAGCATTTT. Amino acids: CASADRGPNQPQHF. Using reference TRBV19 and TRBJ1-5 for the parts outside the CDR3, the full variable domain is DGGITQSPKYLFRKEGQNVTLSCEQNLNHDAMYWYRQDPGQGLRLIYYSQIVNDFQKGDIAEGYSVSREKKESFPLTVTSAQKNPTAFYLCASADRGPNQPQHFGDGTRLSIL.

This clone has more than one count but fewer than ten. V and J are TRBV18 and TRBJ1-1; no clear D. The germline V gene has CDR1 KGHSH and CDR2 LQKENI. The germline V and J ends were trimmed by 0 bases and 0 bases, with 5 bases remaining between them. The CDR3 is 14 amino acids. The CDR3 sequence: CASSPPGVNTEAFF. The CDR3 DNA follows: TGTGCCAGCTCACCACCGGGAGTGAACACTGAAGCTTTCTTT.

CDR3 nucleotides: TGTGCCACCGGGACAGGGACGACCACTGAAGCTTTCTTT. Translated: CATGTGTTTEAFF. The V gene is TRBV2, the J gene TRBJ1-1; TRBD1 aligns across 9 bases. Germline V gene lookup returns CDR1 SNHLY and CDR2 FYNNEI. The V and J ends lost 10 bases and 4 bases, in that order; junction bases with no gene match: 7. This CDR3 is 13 amino acids long.

In nucleotides, the CDR3 is TGTGCCAGCACTCTCTCCCGGGACAGGTACGAGCAGTACTTC. Translating gives CASTLSRDRYEQYF. The rearrangement uses TRBV7-2 and TRBJ2-7, with 8 bases matching TRBD1. The CDR3 runs to 14 residues. Germline loops: CDR1 SGHTA, CDR2 FQGNSA. With V trimmed by 7 bases and J by 4 bases, 9 bases remained unmatched.

CDR3 protein: CASRRTGVRDAFF. CDR3 DNA: TGTGCCAGCAGACGGACAGGGGTAAGGGATGCTTTCTTT. The genes are TRBV5-4 and TRBJ1-1; TRBD1 aligns across 9 bases. V shed 5 bases, J shed 11 bases, and the junction held 10 bases outside the gene matches. The length of the CDR3 is 13 residues. CDR1 and CDR2 from the germline V gene are SGHNT and YYREEE (reference sequence).

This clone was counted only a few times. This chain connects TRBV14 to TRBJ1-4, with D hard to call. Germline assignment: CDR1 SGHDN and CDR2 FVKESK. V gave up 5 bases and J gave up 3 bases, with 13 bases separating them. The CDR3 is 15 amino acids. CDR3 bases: TGTGCCAGCAGCGTTAGACAATCGGCTAATGAAAAACTGTTTTTT. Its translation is CASSVRQSANEKLFF.

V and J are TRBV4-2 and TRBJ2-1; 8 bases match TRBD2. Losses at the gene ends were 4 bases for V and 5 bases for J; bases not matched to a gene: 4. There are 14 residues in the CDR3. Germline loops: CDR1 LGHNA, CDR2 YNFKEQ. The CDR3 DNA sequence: TGTGCCAGCAGCCGCGGGGGGCCGGACAATGAGCAGTTCTTC. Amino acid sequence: CASSRGGPDNEQFF.

The CDR3 nucleotides read TGTGCCAGCAGCCCCAGGGACAGAGCCTACGAGCAGTACTTC. It codes for CASSPRDRAYEQYF. This chain connects TRBV11-3 to TRBJ2-7; 7 positions agree with TRBD1. V was clipped by 5 bases and J by 2 bases; unmatched bases: 6. The V gene's germline CDR1 is SGHNT and CDR2 YENEEA. The CDR3 contains 14 residues.

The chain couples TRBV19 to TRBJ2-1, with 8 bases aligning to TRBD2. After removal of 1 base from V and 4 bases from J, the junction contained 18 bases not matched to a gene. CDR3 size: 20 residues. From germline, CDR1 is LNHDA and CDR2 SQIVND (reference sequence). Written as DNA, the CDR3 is TGTGCCAGTAGTATAGTAGCCTCACGGCGAGCGGGAGAGAAATACAATGAGCAGTTCTTC. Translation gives CASSIVASRRAGEKYNEQFF.

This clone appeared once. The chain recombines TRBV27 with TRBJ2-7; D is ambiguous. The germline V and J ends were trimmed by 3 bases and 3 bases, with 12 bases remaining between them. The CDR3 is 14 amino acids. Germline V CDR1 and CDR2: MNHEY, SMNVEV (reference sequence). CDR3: CASSFHRDFYEQYF. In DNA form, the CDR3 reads TGTGCCAGCAGTTTTCACAGAGATTTCTACGAGCAGTACTTC.

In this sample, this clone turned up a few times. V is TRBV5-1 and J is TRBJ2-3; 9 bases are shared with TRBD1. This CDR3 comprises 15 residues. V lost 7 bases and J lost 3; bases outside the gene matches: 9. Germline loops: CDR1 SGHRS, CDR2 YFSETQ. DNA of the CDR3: TGCGCCAGCGCGGCCGGGACAGGGAGAACAGATACGCAGTATTTT. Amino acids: CASAAGTGRTDTQYF. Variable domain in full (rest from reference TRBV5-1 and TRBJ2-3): KAGVTQTPRYLIKTRGQQVTLSCSPISGHRSVSWYQQTPGQGLQFLFEYFSETQRNKGNFPGRFSGRQFSNSRSEMNVSTLELGDSALYLCASAAGTGRTDTQYFGPGTRLTVL.

The CDR3 DNA sequence: TGCAGCGTAGGACAGGGCCAAGGGGGCTACACCTTC. This gives the protein CSVGQGQGGYTF. This chain uses TRBV29-1 with TRBJ1-2; 8 bases map to TRBD1. Germline-derived CDR1 and CDR2 are SQVTM and ANQGSEA. V trimming: 6 bases; J trimming: 8 bases; junction bases outside the gene matches: 8. The CDR3 contains 12 residues.

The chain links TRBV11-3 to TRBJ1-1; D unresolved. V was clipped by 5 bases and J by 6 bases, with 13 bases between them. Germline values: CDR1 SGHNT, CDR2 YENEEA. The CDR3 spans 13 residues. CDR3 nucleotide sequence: TGTGCCAGCAGCCCGGACTGGCTCTCTGAAGCTTTCTTT. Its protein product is CASSPDWLSEAFF.

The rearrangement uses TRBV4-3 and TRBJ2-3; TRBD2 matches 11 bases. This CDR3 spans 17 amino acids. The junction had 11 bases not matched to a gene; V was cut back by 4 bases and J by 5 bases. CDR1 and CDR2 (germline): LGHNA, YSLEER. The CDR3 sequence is CASSPHTLAGVVDTQYF. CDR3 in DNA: TGCGCCAGCAGCCCTCACACACTAGCGGGAGTTGTAGATACGCAGTATTTT.